The 14 T cell receptor beta chains given below trace back to one sample, sequenced in a study of blood T cell repertoires in COVID-19. The data were produced by immunoSEQ multiplex PCR, yet TCRdb's version contains in-frame clones alone and is incomplete. Altogether 150,000 to 200,000 clones are present, 65% to 85% being singletons, with the ten largest covering roughly 19%. The sequencing input was peripheral blood. These receptors came from a woman between 65 and 79 years old who had recovered from COVID-19.

The chain links TRBV25-1 to TRBJ2-1, with 11 positions matching TRBD2. After removal of 6 bases from V and 9 bases from J, the junction contained 10 bases not matched to a gene. The length of the CDR3 is 15 residues. Germline CDR1 MGHDK, CDR2 SYGVNS. The CDR3 sequence: CASRRLAGPPGEQFF. The CDR3 nucleotides read TGTGCCAGCAGAAGACTAGCGGGGCCACCCGGTGAGCAGTTCTTC. The full variable domain, completed using reference TRBV25-1 and TRBJ2-1, is EADIYQTPRYLVIGTGKKITLECSQTMGHDKMYWYQQDPGMELHLIHYSYGVNSTEKGDLSSESTVSRIRTEHFPLTLESARPSHTSQYLCASRRLAGPPGEQFFGPGTRLTVL.

The rearrangement links TRBV25-1 to TRBJ1-2; 8 bases map to TRBD1. With V trimmed by 8 bases and J by 4 bases, 6 bases remained unmatched. Germline V lookup: CDR1 MGHDK, CDR2 SYGVNS. The CDR3 covers 13 residues. The CDR3 region has the DNA TGTGCCAGCCAAGACAGGGGCGGCTATGGCTACACCTTC. Translated, it gives CASQDRGGYGYTF.

V usage is TRBV20-1 and J usage is TRBJ2-7; D is unclear. The CDR3 contains 11 residues. Germline CDR1 reads DFQATT; CDR2 reads SNEGSKA (reference sequence). Trimming left V 4 bases short and J 4 bases short, with 8 bases between. DNA for the CDR3: TGCAGTGCTACCCCTATTTACGAGCAGTACTTC. It specifies CSATPIYEQYF.

A few counts support this clone. The CDR3 DNA sequence: TGCGCCAGCAGTGAGTGGGGAGTTGGTTCACCCCTCCACTTT. Translation gives CASSEWGVGSPLHF. V is TRBV10-1 and J is TRBJ1-6; the D is unclear. The V gene lost 1 base and the J gene lost 9 bases, with 10 bases spanning the gap. In germline, CDR1 is WNHNN, CDR2 SYGVQD (reference sequence). The CDR3 has 14 residues.

The rearrangement joins TRBV18 to TRBJ2-3, with TRBD1 matching 8 bases. V trimming: 0 bases; J trimming: 4 bases; junction bases outside the gene matches: 9. Germline-derived CDR1 and CDR2 are KGHSH and LQKENI. CDR3 length equals 17 residues. DNA of the CDR3: TGTGCCAGCTCACCACCGGGCAGGGGGCGGCGGCCAGATACGCAGTATTTT. Protein sequence: CASSPPGRGRRPDTQYF.

Details on this clone: A much more abundant neighbour one base away suggests this may be a read error. Other nucleotide sequences in the sample specify the same CDR3. The chain has TRBV4-2 and TRBJ2-5, with 8 nucleotides matching TRBD2. CDR1 LGHNA and CDR2 YNFKEQ come from the germline V gene. The CDR3 length is 16 residues. V trimming: 2 bases; J trimming: 4 bases; junction bases outside the gene matches: 9. The CDR3 loop is CASSQTHGRVGETQYF. In DNA form, the CDR3 reads TGTGCCAGCAGCCAAACTCACGGGAGGGTGGGAGAGACCCAGTACTTC.

This clone was seen once. This rearrangement joins TRBV4-1 to TRBJ2-7, with 11 nucleotides matching TRBD2. Per the germline V gene, CDR1 is MGHRA and CDR2 is YSYEKL. V gave up 3 bases and J gave up 3 bases; unmatched junction bases: 10. The CDR3 consists of 17 residues. The CDR3 loop reads CASSHGATSGKYYEQYF. In nucleotides, the CDR3 is TGCGCCAGCAGCCATGGGGCGACTAGCGGGAAATACTACGAGCAGTACTTC.

This clone was found once. V usage is TRBV7-3 and J usage is TRBJ2-5, with D hard to call. CDR1 is SGHTA and CDR2 is FQGTGA in the germline V gene. The ends were cut back, 5 bases at V and 4 bases at J, with 11 bases in the middle. The CDR3 length is 13 residues. CDR3 region: CASSRRSGETQYF. CDR3 DNA sequence: TGTGCCAGCAGCCGCCGGTCGGGAGAGACCCAGTACTTC.

This clone was seen only a few times. The chain carries TRBV30 and TRBJ1-2; 7 bases line up with TRBD1. Germline V gene data show CDR1 as GTSNPN and CDR2 as SVGIG (reference sequence). V shed 2 bases and J 9 bases; nucleotides not matched to a gene: 12. CDR3 length: 14 amino acids. CDR3 DNA sequence: TGTGCCTGGAGTATAAGGGGGCTCCGGACTAGCTACACCTTC. This translates into CAWSIRGLRTSYTF.

The chain joins TRBV7-3 to TRBJ2-1; D may be TRBD2 (6 bases). V gave up 5 bases and J gave up 0 bases, with 20 bases separating them. Germline V lookup: CDR1 SGHTA, CDR2 FQGTGA. The CDR3 spans 18 residues. The CDR3 DNA sequence: TGTGCCAGCAGCCCCACGGGTAGCGTCGGGGGCTCCTACAATGAGCAGTTCTTC. It translates to CASSPTGSVGGSYNEQFF.

The chain couples TRBV15 to TRBJ2-1; 13 bases are a match to TRBD2. Per the germline V gene, CDR1 is LNHNV and CDR2 is YYDKDF (reference sequence). CDR3 length equals 13 residues. Germline trimming cut 5 bases from V and 15 bases from J; bases unmatched to any gene: 7. The CDR3 region is CATSELAGGPGFF. CDR3 bases: TGTGCCACCAGCGAACTAGCGGGGGGGCCTGGGTTCTTC.

The chain has TRBV7-9 and TRBJ2-3; tentatively, D is TRBD1 (6 bases). The CDR3 spans 15 residues. The germline V gene has CDR1 SEHNR and CDR2 FQNEAQ (reference sequence). Trimming removed 5 bases from V and 1 base from J, with 13 bases in between. The CDR3 region is CASSKQGMGTDTQYF. The CDR3 region has the DNA TGTGCCAGCAGCAAACAGGGCATGGGCACAGATACGCAGTATTTT.

V is TRBV7-9 and J is TRBJ2-7, with D perhaps TRBD2 (6 bases). The CDR3 has 13 residues. Trimming took 6 bases from V and 3 from J, leaving 12 bases between them. CDR1 is SEHNR and CDR2 is FQNEAQ in the germline V gene (reference sequence). CDR3 nucleotide sequence: TGTGCCAGCAGTCGGGACTTAGACTACGAGCAGTACTTC. Protein product: CASSRDLDYEQYF. The full variable domain, in which reference TRBV7-9 and TRBJ2-7 provide the parts outside the CDR3, is DTGVSQNPRHKITKRGQNVTFRCDPISEHNRLYWYRQTLGQGPEFLTYFQNEAQLEKSRLLSDRFSAERPKGSFSTLEIQRTEQGDSAMYLCASSRDLDYEQYFGPGTRLTVT.

CDR3 protein: CAISGTGMNTEAFF. The DNA for the CDR3 is TGTGCCATCAGTGGGACAGGGATGAACACTGAAGCTTTCTTT. This sequence joins TRBV10-3 and TRBJ1-1; 8 bases map to TRBD1. Germline V gene sequence: CDR1 ENHRY, CDR2 SYGVKD. CDR3 length: 14 amino acids. The V segment lost 4 bases and the J segment 0 bases; nucleotides outside the gene matches: 1.